What follows describes a single T cell receptor (beta chain). The target antigen is unknown. TCRdb's copy holds only in-frame clones and misses some; the assay was immunoSEQ multiplex PCR. The repertoire includes tens of thousands of clones, around 80% of them detected once, and approximately 35% sits in the top ten. The record originates from a study of T cells in localized non-small cell lung cancer. Findings and limits, study-wide: For the top 100 tumor clones, a median roughly 56 also appeared in adjacent lung. Higher blood T cell density went with longer overall survival.

This CDR3 contains 14 residues. Losses at the gene ends were 4 bases for V and 5 bases for J; bases not matched to a gene: 2. Looked up from germline, CDR1 is MNHNY and CDR2 is SVGAGI (reference sequence). V usage is TRBV6-6 and J usage is TRBJ1-5, with TRBD1 identical over 10 bases. This clonotype was sampled from a male donor aged 60 or older with stage II squamous cell lung carcinoma. The sample was peripheral blood, taken before any cancer treatment. The CDR3 DNA follows: TGTGCCAGCAGTTGGACAGGGGGTTATCAGCCCCAGCATTTT. The encoded protein is CASSWTGGYQPQHF.